A selection of T cell receptor beta chains follows, all from one sample in a study of post-analysis software for immune sequencing data. TCRdb processed the PCR reads anew with MiXCR; each CDR3 protein has one entry. The sample has around 400,000 distinct CDR3 sequences; about a third are singletons. Material for sequencing was blood. These receptor sequences come from a girl aged 10 to 17 with multiple sclerosis. The CDR3 runs from the conserved cysteine through the conserved F or W. The D gene is left open where the match is weak. Clone sizes are given selectively: once, few, many, or a class where the clone is expanded.

d_call,j_call,v_call,clone_size,cdr3_aa,cdr3_nt
.,TRBJ2-7,TRBV4-1,.,CASSQDGFGSYEQYF,TGCGCCAGCAGCCAAGATGGTTTCGGCTCCTACGAGCAGTACTTC
.,TRBJ1-5,TRBV10-3,.,CAISEHLNQPQHF,TGTGCCATCAGTGAGCATCTCAATCAGCCCCAGCATTTT
.,TRBJ1-2,TRBV12-3/TRBV12-4,few,CASSFAGGYTF,TGTGCCAGCAGTTTCGCGGGTGGCTACACCTTC
.,TRBJ2-3,TRBV20-1,.,CSARIGAGDSDTQYF,TGCAGTGCTAGAATAGGGGCAGGGGATTCAGATACGCAGTATTTT
.,TRBJ2-7,TRBV27,few,CASRGGFEQYF,TGTGCCAGCCGAGGGGGATTCGAGCAGTACTTC
.,TRBJ2-3,TRBV9,.,CASSVRLLRDTQYF,TGTGCCAGCAGCGTACGGCTTCTTCGAGATACGCAGTATTTT
.,TRBJ2-3,TRBV11-2,few,CASRVRGLTDTQYF,TGTGCCAGCAGGGTCCGGGGTCTTACAGATACGCAGTATTTT
TRBD2,TRBJ2-2,TRBV9,few,CASSVAGGENTGELFF,TGTGCTAGCAGCGTAGCGGGCGGGGAGAACACCGGGGAGCTGTTTTTT
TRBD1,TRBJ2-5,TRBV28,.,CASSLAQGAGETQYF,TGTGCCAGCAGTCTGGCACAGGGGGCAGGGGAGACCCAGTACTTC
.,TRBJ2-1,TRBV20-1,.,CSATLNNNEQFF,TGCAGTGCTACCTTAAATAACAATGAGCAGTTCTTC
TRBD1,TRBJ2-4,TRBV10-3,few,CAISVGQGENIQYF,TGTGCCATCAGTGTGGGACAGGGGGAGAACATTCAGTACTTC
.,TRBJ2-7,TRBV29-1,few,CSVEESEVPGYEQYF,TGCAGCGTTGAAGAATCTGAGGTTCCGGGCTACGAGCAGTACTTC
.,TRBJ2-1,TRBV4-1,.,CAGSSLGLVYNEQFF,TGCGCCGGCAGCTCTCTAGGACTGGTTTACAATGAGCAGTTCTTC
TRBD1,TRBJ2-3,TRBV29-1,.,CSVDRTGSDTQYF,TGCAGCGTTGATCGGACAGGGTCAGATACGCAGTATTTT
.,TRBJ2-7,TRBV30,.,CAWSPGPYEQYF,TGTGCCTGGAGCCCCGGGCCCTACGAGCAGTACTTC
.,TRBJ2-1,TRBV29-1,.,CSVAGSYNEQFF,TGCAGCGTTGCGGGCAGTTACAATGAGCAGTTCTTC
TRBD1,TRBJ2-6,TRBV4-2,.,CASSHPGTGGDLKDNVLTF,TGTGCCAGCAGCCACCCGGGGACAGGGGGGGACCTAAAGGACAACGTCCTGACTTTC
.,TRBJ2-1,TRBV7-9,.,CASSSGTNEQFF,TGTGCCAGCAGCTCCGGGACAAATGAGCAGTTCTTC
.,TRBJ1-2,TRBV12-3/TRBV12-4,.,CASSPDSFYGYTF,TGTGCCAGCAGTCCTGACAGTTTCTATGGCTACACCTTC
TRBD1,TRBJ2-7,TRBV6-6,.,CASSYLGQNYEQYF,TGTGCCAGCAGTTACTTGGGACAGAACTACGAGCAGTACTTC
.,TRBJ2-1,TRBV5-6,.,CASSSFNPYNEQFF,TGTGCCAGCAGCTCCTTCAACCCCTACAATGAGCAGTTCTTC
TRBD1,TRBJ2-7,TRBV27,few,CASSLFYLDRGSDEQYF,TGTGCCAGCAGTTTATTTTATTTGGACAGGGGGTCGGACGAGCAGTACTTC
.,TRBJ1-1,TRBV4-1,.,CASSLARDLVTEAFF,TGCGCCAGCAGCCTAGCTAGGGACCTGGTCACTGAAGCTTTCTTT
.,TRBJ2-7,TRBV6-2/TRBV6-3,few,CASRTGTPHEQYF,TGTGCCAGCAGGACCGGGACACCCCACGAGCAGTACTTC
TRBD2,TRBJ2-7,TRBV13,.,CASSPFLAASYEQYF,TGTGCCAGCAGCCCGTTTCTAGCGGCCTCCTACGAGCAGTACTTC